Presented here are 9 T cell receptor beta chains from one specimen sequenced in a study of blood T cell repertoires in COVID-19. Assay used: immunoSEQ multiplex PCR; TCRdb lists only in-frame clones, some missing. The data contain about 72,000 clones, around 76% of them singletons. Material for sequencing was peripheral blood. The receptors shown here come from a human donor in a cohort sampled during active COVID-19.

This chain joins TRBV2 and TRBJ2-7; the D gene is possibly TRBD1 (6 bases). V lost 3 bases and J 3 bases, leaving 12 bases between the germline ends. This CDR3 contains 14 residues. The V gene's germline CDR1 is SNHLY and CDR2 FYNNEI. CDR3 in DNA: TGTGCCAGCAGTGAGCAGGGGCGTTTCTACGAGCAGTACTTC. Its protein is CASSEQGRFYEQYF. The whole variable domain, remainder taken from reference TRBV2 and TRBJ2-7, is EPEVTQTPSHQVTQMGQEVILRCVPISNHLYFYWYRQILGQKVEFLVSFYNNEISEKSEIFDDQFSVERPDGSNFTLKIRSTKLEDSAMYFCASSEQGRFYEQYFGPGTRLTVT.

V usage is TRBV3-1 (or the pseudogene TRBV3-2) and J usage is TRBJ1-2; perhaps TRBD1 as D (6 bases). The CDR3 length is 16 residues. Germline V lookup: CDR1 LGHDT, CDR2 YNNKEL (reference sequence). V dropped 1 base and J dropped 2 bases, with 14 bases sitting between them. CDR3 residues: CASSQVLTGFNYGYTF. The CDR3 DNA is TGTGCCAGCAGCCAAGTCCTGACAGGTTTCAACTATGGCTACACCTTC.

J is TRBJ2-7 and V is TRBV24-1; 7 bases align to TRBD1. J gave up 4 bases and V 4 bases, and 18 bases lay outside the gene matches. The CDR3 is made up of 18 amino acids. Germline V gene data show CDR1 as KGHDR and CDR2 as SFDVKD. This CDR3 is CATSEAKLRDRGYYEQYF. The CDR3 nucleotides are TGTGCCACCAGTGAAGCCAAACTCCGGGACAGAGGATATTACGAGCAGTACTTC.

The rearrangement uses TRBV6-4 and TRBJ1-5; TRBD1 aligns across 7 bases. Germline values: CDR1 MRHNA, CDR2 SNTAGT. This CDR3 contains 15 residues. V gave up 0 bases and J gave up 9 bases; unmatched junction bases: 8. In DNA, the CDR3 is TGTGCCAGCAGTGACTCGAATACAGGGGCCTGGCCCCAGCATTTT. It translates to CASSDSNTGAWPQHF.

The V gene is TRBV6-5, the J gene TRBJ2-7; the D gene is possibly TRBD1 (6 bases). Germline CDR1 reads MNHEY; CDR2 reads SVGAGI. V was trimmed by 7 bases and J by 9 bases, leaving 19 bases between them. The CDR3 is 13 amino acids. CDR3 region: CASTETGLTAQYF. CDR3 nucleotide sequence: TGTGCCAGCACGGAGACAGGCCTTACTGCGCAGTACTTC.

The chain couples TRBV11-2 to TRBJ1-2, with TRBD1 matching over 9 bases. V gave up 6 bases and J gave up 2 bases; unmatched junction bases: 4. Germline CDR1 reads SGHAT; CDR2 reads FQNNGV. The CDR3 loop spans 14 amino acids. CDR3 sequence reads: CASSWTGANYGYTF. CDR3 DNA sequence: TGTGCCAGCAGTTGGACAGGGGCCAACTATGGCTACACCTTC. The whole variable domain, filled in from reference TRBV11-2 and TRBJ1-2, reads EAGVAQSPRYKIIEKRQSVAFWCNPISGHATLYWYQQILGQGPKLLIQFQNNGVVDDSQLPKDRFSAERLKGVDSTLKIQPAKLEDSAVYLCASSWTGANYGYTFGSGTRLTVV.

This clone has just one count. The rearrangement uses TRBV5-1 and TRBJ2-5; 7 bases fit TRBD1. CDR1 and CDR2 (germline): SGHRS, YFSETQ. The V gene end was trimmed by 4 bases and the J gene end by 1 base; junction bases not matched to a gene: 4. The CDR3 has 14 residues. CDR3 DNA: TGCGCCAGCAGCCCCGGACAGGTCCAAGAGACCCAGTACTTC. Protein product: CASSPGQVQETQYF.

The chain links TRBV6-2 or TRBV6-3 to TRBJ2-5; the D gene is possibly TRBD2 (6 bases). This CDR3 is built from 12 residues. The germline V gene has CDR1 MNHEY and CDR2 SVGEGT. V gave up 4 bases and J gave up 11 bases, with 14 bases separating them. The CDR3 DNA reads TGTGCCAGCAGTTCTCCGGGACTTCCTCAGTACTTC. Translating gives CASSSPGLPQYF.

The CDR3 coding sequence is TGCGCCAGCAGCTTCGAGAGCTCCTACAATGAGCAGTTCTTC. As protein: CASSFESSYNEQFF. The chain has TRBV5-1 and TRBJ2-1; no clear D gene. CDR1 is SGHRS, CDR2 YFSETQ, per germline. Trimming removed 2 bases at V and 0 bases at J, with 6 bases between. The CDR3 has 14 residues. The full variable domain, in which reference TRBV5-1 and TRBJ2-1 provide the parts outside the CDR3, is KAGVTQTPRYLIKTRGQQVTLSCSPISGHRSVSWYQQTPGQGLQFLFEYFSETQRNKGNFPGRFSGRQFSNSRSEMNVSTLELGDSALYLCASSFESSYNEQFFGPGTRLTVL.